The text below deals with one T cell receptor (beta chain). Antigen: not known. This entry comes from a study of regulatory T cells in long-lasting Graves disease. About the research overall: Prior antithyroid drug treatment in newly diagnosed Graves' patients lasted under 3 months.

Per germline, CDR1 MNHNS and CDR2 SASEGT. CDR3 length: 18 residues. The V segment lost 3 bases and the J segment 4 bases; nucleotides outside the gene matches: 15. Time point meaning: newly diagnosed GD, antithyroid drugs for less than 3 months. The TCR library was made from RNA extracted from PBMCs. Blood from the periphery, 8.5 to 9 milliliters in all, was drawn into EDTA tubes. Arm-PCR of CDR3 regions with iRepertoire HTBI primers generated TCR beta libraries. TCRdb used MiXCR to reprocess the multiplex PCR reads, holding one entry per CDR3 protein. The sample lists hundreds of thousands of distinct CDR3 sequences, roughly 15% seen once, with around a sixth in the top ten. Findings and caveats of the study: Favored gene segments in persistent disease were TRBV28, TRBJ1-2 and TRBJ2-5.

The sample also formed part of further work on T cells in Graves' hyperthyroidism and ophthalmopathy. That work states: The primer set for the first-round RT-PCR of the TCR CDR3 was HTBI.

The gene calls are TRBV6-1 and TRBJ1-5, with TRBD1 matching 7 bases. The sequence derives from a woman aged 25 to 39 with Graves disease. Sequenced material: peripheral blood mononuclear cells (PBMCs), taken at new diagnosis, from a patient treated with antithyroid drugs. The CDR3 region has the DNA TGTGCCAGCAGTGACCCCCTGGGAAGACAGGGAGTGAATCAGCCCCAGCATTTT. This sequence encodes CASSDPLGRQGVNQPQHF.